What follows are 14 T cell receptor beta chains derived from one specimen sequenced in a study of cytomegalovirus exposure and HLA in healthy donors. 13 Jbeta primers and 60 Vbeta primers were used for the PCR. This table comes from immunoSEQ multiplex PCR, and its TCRdb copy is limited to in-frame clones, with some not included. The data contain approximately 110,000 clones, roughly three quarters of them seen just once; the ten biggest clones take up roughly 3%. Sequencing used PBMCs. The receptors were sampled from a man aged 25 to 40 in good health and CMV-seronegative.

The chain carries TRBV5-1 and TRBJ1-3; 9 bases match TRBD1. Germline V CDR1 and CDR2: SGHRS, YFSETQ. The trim removed 0 bases at V and 3 bases at J, leaving 7 bases unmatched. There are 17 residues in the CDR3. This chain's CDR3 is CASSLAKGQGLGNTIYF. The CDR3 DNA follows: TGCGCCAGCAGCTTGGCCAAGGGACAGGGTCTTGGAAACACCATATATTTT.

V usage is TRBV9 and J usage is TRBJ2-1; D possibly corresponds to TRBD1 (6 bases). Germline CDR1 SGDLS, CDR2 YYNGEE. Trimming took 3 bases from V and 9 from J, leaving 16 bases between them. The CDR3 loop spans 14 amino acids. The CDR3 is CASSARAGASEQFF. The CDR3 bases are TGTGCCAGCAGCGCGAGGGCAGGGGCGAGTGAGCAGTTCTTC.

The chain couples TRBV19 to TRBJ2-5, with a weak D call TRBD1 (6 bases). V shed 3 bases and J shed 0 bases, with 17 bases lying between them. From germline, CDR1 is LNHDA and CDR2 SQIVND (reference sequence). The CDR3 is made up of 17 amino acids. The CDR3 region is CASSIRALGGYQETQYF. The CDR3 DNA follows: TGTGCCAGTAGTATTCGGGCGCTAGGGGGTTACCAAGAGACCCAGTACTTC.

The J gene is TRBJ2-4, the V gene TRBV2, with D tentatively TRBD1 (5 bases). The CDR3 extends over 14 amino acids. In germline, CDR1 is SNHLY, CDR2 FYNNEI. V lost 4 bases to trimming and J lost 3 bases, with 10 bases between them. DNA for the CDR3: TGTGCCAGCAGTGCAGGGATCGTCAAAAACATTCAGTACTTC. Translation gives CASSAGIVKNIQYF.

This clone turned up a few times. V and J are TRBV7-3 and TRBJ1-2; no firm D call. The CDR3 sequence is 13 residues long. Germline assignment: CDR1 SGHTA and CDR2 FQGTGA. The ends were cut back, 4 bases at V and 0 bases at J, with 6 bases in the middle. CDR3 sequence: CASSSNPNYGYTF. The DNA of the CDR3 is TGTGCCAGCAGCTCTAACCCTAACTATGGCTACACCTTC.

The genes are TRBV19 and TRBJ2-5, with 11 bases matching TRBD2. The J call is in doubt because the DNA end fits TRBJ2-7 better. Germline CDR1 LNHDA, CDR2 SQIVND (reference sequence). There are 14 residues in the CDR3. The CDR3 sequence is CASRTSGSRNEQYF. The CDR3 DNA reads TGTGCCAGCAGAACTAGCGGGAGTAGGAACGAGCAGTACTTC.

The chain carries TRBV7-6 and TRBJ1-3; D is unresolved. V lost 5 bases and J 0 bases, leaving 11 bases between the germline ends. The V gene's germline CDR1 is SGHVS and CDR2 FNYEAQ. The CDR3 runs to 15 residues. This CDR3 is CASSLSWYSGNTIYF. For the CDR3, the DNA is TGTGCCAGCAGCCTAAGCTGGTACTCTGGAAACACCATATATTTT.

The chain combines TRBV6-5 with TRBJ1-3; the D gene is possibly TRBD1 (6 bases). CDR1 is MNHEY, CDR2 SVGAGI, per germline. Deletions cut 6 bases from V and 0 bases from J, with 12 bases between. The CDR3 consists of 15 residues. CDR3 protein: CASRLDRYSGNTIYF. CDR3 in DNA: TGTGCCAGCAGACTGGACAGATACTCTGGAAACACCATATATTTT.

This clone was picked up a small number of times. The chain links TRBV7-3 to TRBJ1-1; D may be TRBD1 (5 bases). V was clipped by 2 bases and J by 3 bases, with 10 bases between them. The CDR3 has 14 amino acids. CDR1 and CDR2 from the germline V gene are SGHTA and FQGTGA. The CDR3 protein is CASSLDGGDTEAFF. CDR3 nucleotide sequence: TGTGCCAGCAGCTTAGATGGGGGGGACACTGAAGCTTTCTTT.

The V gene is TRBV28, the J gene TRBJ2-7; no clear D. This CDR3 has 14 amino acids. Germline CDR1 reads MDHEN; CDR2 reads SYDVKM. The ends were cut back, 4 bases at V and 4 bases at J, with 14 bases in the middle. The CDR3 is CASSSTVLPYEQYF. Written as DNA, the CDR3 is TGTGCCAGCAGTTCCACGGTGCTCCCGTACGAGCAGTACTTC.

The CDR3 DNA follows: TGTGCCAGCAGCCTGGGATATGTCGGACAGGGGTTGAAGCAGTACTTC. It specifies CASSLGYVGQGLKQYF. The V call is TRBV7-3, the J call TRBJ2-7; 9 nucleotides align to TRBD1. The CDR3 has 16 amino acids. From germline, CDR1 is SGHTA and CDR2 FQGTGA. Trimming at V came to 5 bases and at J to 8 bases, leaving 16 bases not matched to a gene.

This clone was seen once. The J gene is TRBJ2-1, the V gene TRBV4-2; 8 bases map to TRBD2. Germline assignment: CDR1 LGHNA and CDR2 YNFKEQ. Trimming cost V 0 bases and J 5 bases; bases outside gene matches: 6. The CDR3 is 16 amino acids. Here the CDR3 reads CASSQETSGRDNEQFF. In DNA, the CDR3 is TGTGCCAGCAGCCAAGAGACCAGCGGGAGAGACAATGAGCAGTTCTTC.

This chain uses TRBV11-2 with TRBJ2-7, with 9 bases aligning to TRBD1. V was clipped by 5 bases and J by 6 bases; unmatched bases: 2. The CDR3 spans 12 residues. Germline assignment: CDR1 SGHAT and CDR2 FQNNGV. CDR3 in amino acids: CASSADRGEQYF. The CDR3 coding sequence is TGTGCCAGCAGCGCGGACAGGGGCGAGCAGTACTTC.

V and J are TRBV28 and TRBJ1-1; D gene uncertain. Trimming shortened V by 3 bases and J by 0 bases, and 5 bases separated the two germline ends. Germline-derived CDR1 and CDR2 are MDHEN and SYDVKM. The CDR3 is 13 amino acids. The CDR3 region is CASSFQLNTEAFF. The CDR3 region has the DNA TGTGCCAGCAGTTTCCAGTTGAACACTGAAGCTTTCTTT.